Shown below are 26 T cell receptor beta chains from a single sample sequenced in a study of blood T cells in healthy people across ages. A second PCR of about 6 to 11 cycles used a sample-barcoded 5' primer and a J-beta primer mix. TCRdb independently ran MiXCR on the 5' RACE reads; one entry per CDR3 protein. The sample lists 650,000 to 700,000 distinct CDR3 sequences; around 52% were seen once. Material: blood. These receptors were taken from a woman of 80 years or more in good health.

The table lists this clonotype with many counts. The chain uses TRBV20-1 and TRBJ1-5, with D perhaps matching TRBD1 (5 bases). V was cut by 3 bases and J by 4 bases, with 16 bases left in between. Germline V gives CDR1 DFQATT, CDR2 SNEGSKA (reference sequence). This CDR3 spans 15 amino acids. CDR3 loop: CSASSWQGLNQPQHF. The CDR3 bases are TGCAGTGCTAGTTCTTGGCAGGGCCTGAATCAGCCCCAGCATTTT.

V gene TRBV27 combines with J gene TRBJ1-5, with D perhaps TRBD1 (6 bases). V dropped 2 bases and J dropped 2 bases, with 13 bases sitting between them. The CDR3 extends over 16 amino acids. Germline lookup yields CDR1 MNHEY and CDR2 SMNVEV (reference sequence). Here the CDR3 reads CASSLEGGCGNQPQHF. In nucleotides, the CDR3 is TGTGCCAGCAGTTTAGAGGGGGGTTGCGGCAATCAGCCCCAGCATTTT.

This clonotype was counted at least ten times. V and J are TRBV7-3 and TRBJ1-4, with D hard to call. CDR1 and CDR2 (germline): SGHTA, FQGTGA. The CDR3 length is 13 residues. V dropped 3 bases and J dropped 5 bases, with 7 bases sitting between them. Here the CDR3 DNA reads TGTGCCAGCAGCTTGGCCGCGAATGAAAAACTGTTTTTT. Translated: CASSLAANEKLFF.

Comment on this clonotype: A much larger clone is a single base away; this may be a read error. This sequence joins TRBV4-2 and TRBJ2-5, with D perhaps TRBD1 or TRBD2 (5 bases each). The J call is doubtful: the DNA matches TRBJ2-7 better. The germline CDR1 and CDR2 sequences are LGHNA and YNFKEQ. This CDR3 has 14 amino acids. Here the CDR3 DNA reads TGTGCCAGCAGCCGAGAGGGGCTAGAGAACGAGCAGTACTTC. The encoded protein is CASSREGLENEQYF.

There are a few counts of this clonotype. This chain connects TRBV18 to TRBJ2-7; 9 nucleotides match TRBD1. CDR1 and CDR2 (germline): KGHSH, LQKENI. This CDR3 has 15 amino acids. V dropped 3 bases and J dropped 5; count of bases not matched to a gene: 8. The CDR3 coding sequence is TGTGCCAGCTCACCGTTCGGGACAGGGCCCGACGAGCAGTACTTC. Its protein is CASSPFGTGPDEQYF.

This clonotype was observed a few times. It may be a read error: a sequence one base away is much more abundant. The gene calls are TRBV4-2 and TRBJ2-1; possibly TRBD2 for D (6 bases). The J call may be wrong; the DNA end is better matched by TRBJ2-7. CDR1 is LGHNA, CDR2 YNFKEQ, per germline. The CDR3 covers 17 residues. The CDR3 here is CASSPQEDLANYNEQYF. CDR3 DNA: TGTGCCAGCAGCCCCCAAGAGGACCTAGCGAACTACAATGAGCAGTACTTC.

This chain connects TRBV29-1 to TRBJ2-7, with 7 nucleotides matching TRBD2. The germline gives CDR1 SQVTM, CDR2 ANQGSEA. The CDR3 has 14 residues. The ends lost 7 bases at V and 4 bases at J; junction bases unmatched: 13. CDR3 amino acids: CSAQGLGGQYEQYF. The CDR3 bases are TGCAGCGCCCAGGGCCTGGGAGGGCAATACGAGCAGTACTTC.

This chain joins TRBV4-1 and TRBJ2-7, with D perhaps matching TRBD1 (5 bases). In germline, CDR1 is MGHRA, CDR2 YSYEKL. The CDR3 spans 12 residues. Between the trimmed V and J ends, which lost 0 bases and 7 bases, there was a span of 7 bases. The CDR3 sequence is CASSQDDREQYF. The CDR3 DNA is TGCGCCAGCAGCCAAGATGACAGAGAGCAGTACTTC.

The rearrangement links TRBV7-8 to TRBJ2-7; 7 nucleotides match TRBD1. TRBJ2-5 explains the end of the DNA better; the J call may be wrong. Germline CDR1 reads SGHVS; CDR2 reads FQNEAQ. CDR3 size: 13 residues. Here the CDR3 reads CASSPPTGETQYF. CDR3 sequence (DNA): TGTGCCAGCAGCCCCCCGACAGGGGAGACCCAGTACTTC.

This clonotype appeared many times. Here the CDR3 DNA reads TGTGCCAGCAGCGTAGCGGCAGGGACTGGCGAGCAGTACTTC. Translated: CASSVAAGTGEQYF. The chain joins TRBV9 to TRBJ2-7, with D possibly being TRBD2 (6 bases). Germline V gives CDR1 SGDLS, CDR2 YYNGEE. The CDR3 spans 14 residues. V gave up 0 bases and J gave up 6 bases, with 13 bases separating them.

This clonotype was observed many times. The J gene is TRBJ2-2, the V gene TRBV6-1; TRBD1 aligns across 8 bases. The germline V gene has CDR1 MNHNS and CDR2 SASEGT. The CDR3 length is 18 residues. With 6 bases clipped from V and 5 bases from J, the junction kept 17 bases outside the gene matches. CDR3 bases: TGTGCCAGCAGCCTATATGCGAGGGGACAGGTTGTGACCGGGGAGCTGTTTTTT. Amino acids: CASSLYARGQVVTGELFF.

This chain links TRBV28 with TRBJ2-5, with 9 positions matching TRBD2. CDR1 and CDR2 from the germline V gene are MDHEN and SYDVKM. The CDR3 consists of 14 residues. The J segment lost 11 bases and the V segment lost 5 bases, leaving 12 bases of the junction unmatched. The chain's CDR3 is CASSRVVRGGGQYF. The CDR3 region has the DNA TGTGCCAGCAGTAGAGTTGTGCGGGGGGGTGGGCAGTACTTC.

Many counts were recorded for this clonotype. This rearrangement joins TRBV20-1 to TRBJ1-1; TRBD1 agrees at 9 bases. The CDR3 is 13 residues long. Germline CDR1 reads DFQATT; CDR2 reads SNEGSKA (reference sequence). V lost 6 bases to trimming and J lost 0 bases; unmatched junction nucleotides: 2. CDR3 sequence (DNA): TGCAGTGCCAGGGACAGGGTGAACACTGAAGCTTTCTTT. This gives the protein CSARDRVNTEAFF.

This clonotype was detected only once. The V gene is TRBV4-3, the J gene TRBJ1-2; 11 nucleotides line up with TRBD1. Looked up from germline, CDR1 is LGHNA and CDR2 is YSLEER. V lost 3 bases to trimming and J lost 7 bases; unmatched junction nucleotides: 13. CDR3 length equals 17 residues. CDR3 sequence (DNA): TGCGCCAGCAGCCAGTCAGGCACCGGGACAGGGGGTTCTGGCTACACCTTC. It specifies CASSQSGTGTGGSGYTF.

This clonotype was seen once. The V call is TRBV10-3, the J call TRBJ2-2; TRBD1 is a possible D gene (6 bases). The CDR3 consists of 12 residues. Germline V gene lookup returns CDR1 ENHRY and CDR2 SYGVKD. Trimming cost V 8 bases and J 7 bases, with 11 bases left between them. The CDR3 DNA sequence: TGTGCCATCGGGGGCTCTAGCGGGGAGCTGTTTTTT. It translates to CAIGGSSGELFF.

This clonotype was detected ten times or more. The chain links TRBV4-1 to TRBJ2-5, with D perhaps being TRBD1 or TRBD2 (5 bases each). The germline gives CDR1 MGHRA, CDR2 YSYEKL. The germline V and J ends were trimmed by 0 bases and 5 bases, with 10 bases remaining between them. The CDR3 length is 14 residues. CDR3 bases: TGCGCCAGCAGCCAAGAATGGGGGATGGAGACCCAGTACTTC. Protein: CASSQEWGMETQYF.

The chain combines TRBV28 with TRBJ1-5; D may be TRBD1 (6 bases). This CDR3 has 17 residues. V dropped 6 bases and J dropped 5 bases, with 23 bases sitting between them. Per germline, CDR1 MDHEN and CDR2 SYDVKM. The CDR3, as DNA: TGTGCCAGCAGCCTTTGGGAGGGGATGGGGGCATATCAGCCCCAGCATTTT. This translates into CASSLWEGMGAYQPQHF.

This chain joins TRBV28 and TRBJ2-7; D unresolved. Trimming shortened V by 5 bases and J by 5 bases, and 25 bases separated the two germline ends. The CDR3 loop spans 17 amino acids. Germline V gene lookup returns CDR1 MDHEN and CDR2 SYDVKM. CDR3 residues: CASSPLHGPDPLHEQYF. The CDR3 DNA reads TGTGCCAGCAGTCCGTTACACGGGCCTGATCCCCTACACGAGCAGTACTTC.

This clonotype was detected many times. The chain uses TRBV30 and TRBJ2-3, with unresolved D. The V end lost 0 bases, the J end lost 6 bases, and 4 bases lay between the germline ends. Germline CDR1 reads GTSNPN; CDR2 reads SVGIG (reference sequence). CDR3 length equals 11 residues. This CDR3 is CAWSVRDTQYF. CDR3 DNA sequence: TGTGCCTGGAGTGTGAGGGATACGCAGTATTTT. Full variable domain (remainder filled in from reference TRBV30 and TRBJ2-3): SQTIHQWPATLVQPVGSPLSLECTVEGTSNPNLYWYRQAAGRGLQLLFYSVGIGQISSEVPQNLSASRPQDRQFILSSKKLLLSDSGFYLCAWSVRDTQYFGPGTRLTVL.

This clonotype was seen ten or more times. The chain has TRBV3-1 and TRBJ2-7; 7 nucleotides line up with TRBD2. The CDR3 extends over 13 amino acids. Trimming cost V 2 bases and J 6 bases; bases outside gene matches: 4. Germline CDR1 reads LGHDT; CDR2 reads YNNKEL (reference sequence). CDR3 bases: TGTGCCAGCAGCCAATTGGGGGGGTTCGAGCAGTACTTC. As protein: CASSQLGGFEQYF.

This clonotype has at least ten counts. CDR3 region: CASSSPPGVNTEAFF. As DNA, the CDR3 is TGTGCCAGCAGTTCGCCCCCGGGCGTGAACACTGAAGCTTTCTTT. The J gene is TRBJ1-1, the V gene TRBV27; no reliable D call. From germline, CDR1 is MNHEY and CDR2 SMNVEV (reference sequence). The CDR3 loop spans 15 amino acids. V lost 4 bases to trimming and J lost 0 bases, with 12 bases between them.

The rearrangement links TRBV6-6 to TRBJ1-2, with TRBD1 as a possible D gene (5 bases). The V end lost 5 bases, the J end lost 0 bases, and 13 bases lay between the germline ends. In germline, CDR1 is MNHNY, CDR2 SVGAGI (reference sequence). The CDR3 length is 15 residues. CDR3 sequence reads: CASSARAGANYGYTF. CDR3 bases: TGTGCCAGCAGTGCACGCGCGGGGGCTAACTATGGCTACACCTTC.

The rearrangement links TRBV27 to TRBJ1-1, with D maybe TRBD1 (5 bases). CDR1 is MNHEY and CDR2 is SMNVEV in the germline V gene (reference sequence). CDR3 length equals 19 residues. Trimming pared 2 bases from V and 3 bases from J, leaving 25 bases between. CDR3 sequence: CASSLTPRDLPGGDTEAFF. The CDR3, as DNA: TGTGCCAGCAGTTTAACCCCTAGGGACCTCCCAGGAGGGGACACTGAAGCTTTCTTT.

V gene TRBV7-8 combines with J gene TRBJ2-2; D is possibly TRBD2 (6 bases). With 6 bases removed from V and 9 bases from J, the gap between germline ends came to 14 bases. The CDR3 is 13 residues long. Looked up from germline, CDR1 is SGHVS and CDR2 is FQNEAQ. For the CDR3, the DNA is TGTGCCAGCAGGCGGGATGTCCGCCGGGAGCTGTTTTTT. It specifies CASRRDVRRELFF. The full variable domain, with the rest looked up from reference TRBV7-8 and TRBJ2-2, is GAGVSQSPRYKVAKRGQDVALRCDPISGHVSLFWYQQALGQGPEFLTYFQNEAQLDKSGLPSDRFFAERPEGSVSTLKIQRTQQEDSAVYLCASRRDVRRELFFGEGSRLTVL.

For this clonotype: A much bigger clone sits one base away, suggesting this may be a read error. The chain combines TRBV4-2 with TRBJ1-1; weak D call: TRBD1 (5 bases). The CDR3 consists of 15 residues. In germline, CDR1 is LGHNA, CDR2 YNFKEQ. V lost 5 bases and J 4 bases, leaving 17 bases between the germline ends. CDR3 coding DNA: TGTGCCAGCAGCTCCCGGGCAGGGTCAGGCACTGAAGCTTTCTTT. Translating gives CASSSRAGSGTEAFF.

This clonotype was counted between two and nine times. J is TRBJ2-7 and V is TRBV5-1; D is ambiguous. Deletions cut 1 base from V and 2 bases from J, with 13 bases between. The CDR3 consists of 15 residues. The germline gives CDR1 SGHRS, CDR2 YFSETQ. The CDR3 DNA follows: TGCGCCAGCAGCTTGAGTGGGCAGGATCCCTACGAGCAGTACTTC. Translating gives CASSLSGQDPYEQYF.